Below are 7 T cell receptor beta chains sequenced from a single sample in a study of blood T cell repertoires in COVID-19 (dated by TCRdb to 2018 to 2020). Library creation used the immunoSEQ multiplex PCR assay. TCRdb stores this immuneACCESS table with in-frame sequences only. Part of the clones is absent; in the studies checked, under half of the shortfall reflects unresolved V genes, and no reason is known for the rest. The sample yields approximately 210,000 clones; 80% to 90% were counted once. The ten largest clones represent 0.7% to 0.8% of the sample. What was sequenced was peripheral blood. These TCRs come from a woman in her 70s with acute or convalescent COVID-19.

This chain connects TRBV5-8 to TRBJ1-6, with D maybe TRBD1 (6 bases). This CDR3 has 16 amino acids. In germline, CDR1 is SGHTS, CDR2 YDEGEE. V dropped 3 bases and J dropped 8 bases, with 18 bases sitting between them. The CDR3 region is CASSSGLQGLYSPLHF. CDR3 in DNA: TGTGCCAGCAGCTCTGGCCTACAGGGATTGTATTCACCCCTCCACTTT.

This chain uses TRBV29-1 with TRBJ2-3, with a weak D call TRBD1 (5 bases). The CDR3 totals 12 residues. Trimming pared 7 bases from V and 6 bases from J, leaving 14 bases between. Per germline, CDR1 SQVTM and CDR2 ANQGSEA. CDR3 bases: TGCAGCGCCCGGGTAGGGGTCGATACGCAGTATTTT. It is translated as CSARVGVDTQYF.

CDR3 region: CASSLRRGGLDEQFF. The CDR3 coding sequence is TGTGCCAGCAGCTTAAGGAGGGGGGGCCTCGATGAGCAGTTCTTC. The chain has TRBV7-2 and TRBJ2-1, with D maybe TRBD2 (7 bases). Germline V lookup: CDR1 SGHTA, CDR2 FQGNSA. The CDR3 loop spans 15 amino acids. Trimming pared 2 bases from V and 8 bases from J, leaving 16 bases between.

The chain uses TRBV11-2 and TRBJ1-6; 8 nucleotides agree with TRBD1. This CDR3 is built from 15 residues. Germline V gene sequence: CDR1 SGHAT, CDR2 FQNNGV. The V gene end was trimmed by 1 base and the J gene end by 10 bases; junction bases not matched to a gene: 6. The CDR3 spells CASSLAMTGVSPLHF. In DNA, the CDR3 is TGTGCCAGCAGCTTAGCCATGACAGGGGTCTCACCCCTCCACTTT.

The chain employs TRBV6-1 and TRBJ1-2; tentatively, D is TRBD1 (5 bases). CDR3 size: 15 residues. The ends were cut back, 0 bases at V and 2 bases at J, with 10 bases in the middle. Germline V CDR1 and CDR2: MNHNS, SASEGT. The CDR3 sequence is CASSEARHRNYGYTF. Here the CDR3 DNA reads TGTGCCAGCAGTGAAGCGCGTCACAGGAACTATGGCTACACCTTC.

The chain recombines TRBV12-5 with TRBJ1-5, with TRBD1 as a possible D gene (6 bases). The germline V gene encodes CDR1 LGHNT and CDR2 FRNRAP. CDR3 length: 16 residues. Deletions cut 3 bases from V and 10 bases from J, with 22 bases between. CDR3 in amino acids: CASGFTTGQYVSPQHF. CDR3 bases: TGTGCTAGTGGTTTCACGACGGGACAATATGTTAGCCCCCAGCATTTT.

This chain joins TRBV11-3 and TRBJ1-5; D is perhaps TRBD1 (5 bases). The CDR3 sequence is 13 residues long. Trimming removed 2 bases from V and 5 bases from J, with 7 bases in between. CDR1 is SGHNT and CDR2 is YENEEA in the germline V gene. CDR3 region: CASSLTGDQPQHF. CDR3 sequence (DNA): TGTGCCAGCAGCTTAACGGGGGATCAGCCCCAGCATTTT.